This note documents a single T cell receptor (beta chain) sequence. Antigen: not known. This entry is derived from a study of T cell responses to AZD1222 COVID-19 vaccine. Whole-study results and caveats: After two AZD1222 doses, spike-specific TCR breadth and depth rose versus day 0. The donors showed a predominance of white British ancestry and of females, with possible underestimation of clonal diversity. Distributed over spike, vaccine-associated CD4 TCRs predominated at 160-218 and 743-854.

The germline gives CDR1 MGHRA, CDR2 YSYEKL. V lost 3 bases, J lost 4 bases, and 9 bases lay in between. This CDR3 has 14 amino acids. The assay was immunoSEQ multiplex PCR, and TCRdb's table has in-frame clones only and misses some. This sample has roughly 180,000 clones, with roughly nine tenths found just once. This chain joins TRBV4-1 and TRBJ2-2; tentative D call: TRBD2 (5 bases). The sequencing here drew on peripheral blood, taken on day 0 of AZD1222 vaccination. This receptor was identified in an adult in good health. DNA of the CDR3: TGCGCCAGCAGCCAGATTGCGGGCACCGGGGAGCTGTTTTTT. Translation: CASSQIAGTGELFF.